This T cell receptor (beta chain) was found in a study of blood T cell repertoires in COVID-19. TCRdb keeps only in-frame clones here, not all; method: immunoSEQ multiplex PCR. The sample records over 45,000 clones, about nine tenths being singletons. This CDR3 has 15 residues. The germline V gene has CDR1 MGHDK and CDR2 SYGVNS. With V trimmed by 3 bases and J by 7 bases, 7 bases remained unmatched. This receptor was taken from a man in his forties with COVID-19, enrolled during active disease. The sequencing input was peripheral blood. The chain has TRBV25-1 and TRBJ1-4, with 8 bases lining up with TRBD1. This CDR3 reads CASSDTGGPFEKLFF. In nucleotides, the CDR3 is TGTGCCAGCAGTGACACAGGGGGGCCCTTTGAAAAACTGTTTTTT.